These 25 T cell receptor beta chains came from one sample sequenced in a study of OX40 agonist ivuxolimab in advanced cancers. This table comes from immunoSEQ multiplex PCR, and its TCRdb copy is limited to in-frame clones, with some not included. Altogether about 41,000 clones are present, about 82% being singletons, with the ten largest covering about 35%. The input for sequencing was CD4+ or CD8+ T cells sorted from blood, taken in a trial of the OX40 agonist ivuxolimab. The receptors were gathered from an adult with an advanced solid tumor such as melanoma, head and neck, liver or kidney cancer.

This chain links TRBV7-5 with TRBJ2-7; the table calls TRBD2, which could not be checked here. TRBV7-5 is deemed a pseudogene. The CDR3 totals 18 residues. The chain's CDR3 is CASSSETGLGESGNEQYF. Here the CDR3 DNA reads TGTGCCAGCAGCTCCGAGACCGGTCTCGGGGAGTCAGGAAACGAGCAGTACTTC.

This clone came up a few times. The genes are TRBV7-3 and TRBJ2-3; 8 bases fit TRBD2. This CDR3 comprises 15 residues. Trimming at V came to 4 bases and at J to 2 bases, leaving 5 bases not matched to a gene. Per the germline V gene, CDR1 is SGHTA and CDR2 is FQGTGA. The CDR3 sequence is CASSYGRGVTDTQYF. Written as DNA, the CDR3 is TGTGCCAGCAGCTACGGGAGGGGAGTCACAGATACGCAGTATTTT.

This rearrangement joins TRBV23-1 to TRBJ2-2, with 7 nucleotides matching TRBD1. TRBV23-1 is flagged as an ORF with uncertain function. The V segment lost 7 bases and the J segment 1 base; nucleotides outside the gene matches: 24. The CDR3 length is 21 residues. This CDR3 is CASKGRLGQDNRSGNTGELFF. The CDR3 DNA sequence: TGCGCCAGCAAGGGTCGGTTAGGACAGGACAACCGAAGCGGGAACACCGGGGAGCTGTTTTTT.

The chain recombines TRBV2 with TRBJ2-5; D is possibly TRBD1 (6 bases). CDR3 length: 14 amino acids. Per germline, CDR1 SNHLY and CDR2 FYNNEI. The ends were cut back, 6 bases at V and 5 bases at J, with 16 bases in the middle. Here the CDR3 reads CASRVTGWRETQYF. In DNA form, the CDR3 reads TGTGCCAGCAGGGTAACAGGGTGGAGGGAGACCCAGTACTTC.

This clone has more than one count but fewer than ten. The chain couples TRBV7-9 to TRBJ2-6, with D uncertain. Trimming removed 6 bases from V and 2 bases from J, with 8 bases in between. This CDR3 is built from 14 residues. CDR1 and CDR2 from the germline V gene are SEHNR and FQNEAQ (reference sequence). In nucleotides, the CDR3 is TGTGCCAGCAGAATGTCAGCTGGGGCCAACGTCCTGACTTTC. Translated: CASRMSAGANVLTF.

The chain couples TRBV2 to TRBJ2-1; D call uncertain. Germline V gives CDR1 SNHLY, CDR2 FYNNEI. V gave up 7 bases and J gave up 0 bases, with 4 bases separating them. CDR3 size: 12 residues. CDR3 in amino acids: CASKDSYNEQFF. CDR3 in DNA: TGTGCCAGCAAGGACTCCTACAATGAGCAGTTCTTC.

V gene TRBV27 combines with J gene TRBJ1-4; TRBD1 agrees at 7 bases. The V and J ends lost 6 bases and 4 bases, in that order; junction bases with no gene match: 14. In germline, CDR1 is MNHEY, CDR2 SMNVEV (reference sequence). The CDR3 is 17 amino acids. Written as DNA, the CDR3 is TGTGCCAGCAGCCCACTCTTAGGGACAGACTTTAATGAAAAACTGTTTTTT. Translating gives CASSPLLGTDFNEKLFF. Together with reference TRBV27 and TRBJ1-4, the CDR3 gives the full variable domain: EAQVTQNPRYLITVTGKKLTVTCSQNMNHEYMSWYRQDPGLGLRQIYYSMNVEVTDKGDVPEGYKVSRKEKRNFPLILESPSPNQTSLYFCASSPLLGTDFNEKLFFGSGTQLSVL.

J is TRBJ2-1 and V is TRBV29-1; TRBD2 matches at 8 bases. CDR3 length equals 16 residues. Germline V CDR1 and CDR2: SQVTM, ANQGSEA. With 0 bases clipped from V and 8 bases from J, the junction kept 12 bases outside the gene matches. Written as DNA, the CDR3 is TGCAGCGTTGAAGAGGGAGGGCTAAGCGGGAGTGATGAGCAGTTCTTC. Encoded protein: CSVEEGGLSGSDEQFF.

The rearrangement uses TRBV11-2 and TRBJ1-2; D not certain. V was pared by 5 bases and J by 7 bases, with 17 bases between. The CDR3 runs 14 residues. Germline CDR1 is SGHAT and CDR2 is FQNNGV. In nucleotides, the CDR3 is TGTGCCAGCAGCAGAGACCCATCCCCGGGTGGCTACACCTTC. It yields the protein CASSRDPSPGGYTF.

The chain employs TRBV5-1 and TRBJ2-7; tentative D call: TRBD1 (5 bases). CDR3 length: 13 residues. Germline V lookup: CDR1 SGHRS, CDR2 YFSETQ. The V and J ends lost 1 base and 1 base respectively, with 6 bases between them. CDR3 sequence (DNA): TGCGCCAGCAGCTTGCAGGGTTCCTACGAGCAGTACTTC. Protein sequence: CASSLQGSYEQYF.

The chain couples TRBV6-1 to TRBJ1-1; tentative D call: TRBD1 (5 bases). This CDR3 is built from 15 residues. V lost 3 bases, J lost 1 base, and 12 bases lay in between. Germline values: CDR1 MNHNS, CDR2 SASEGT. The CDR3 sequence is CASSDRTGGNTEAFF. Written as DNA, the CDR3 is TGTGCCAGCAGTGATCGGACGGGGGGGAACACTGAAGCTTTCTTT.

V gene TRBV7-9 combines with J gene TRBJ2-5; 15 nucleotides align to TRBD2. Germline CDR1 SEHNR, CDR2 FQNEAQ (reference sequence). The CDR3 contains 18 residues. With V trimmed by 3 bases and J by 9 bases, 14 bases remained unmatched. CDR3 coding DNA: TGTGCCAGCAGCTTCCAAGGACTAGCGGGAGGGCCTATGCAGGCCCAGTACTTC. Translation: CASSFQGLAGGPMQAQYF.

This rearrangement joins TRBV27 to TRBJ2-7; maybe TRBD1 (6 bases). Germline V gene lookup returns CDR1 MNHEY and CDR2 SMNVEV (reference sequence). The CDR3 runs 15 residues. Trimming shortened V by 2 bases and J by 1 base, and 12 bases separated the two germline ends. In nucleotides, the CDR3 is TGTGCCAGCAGTTTAAGACCAGGGGAATCCTACGAGCAGTACTTC. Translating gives CASSLRPGESYEQYF.

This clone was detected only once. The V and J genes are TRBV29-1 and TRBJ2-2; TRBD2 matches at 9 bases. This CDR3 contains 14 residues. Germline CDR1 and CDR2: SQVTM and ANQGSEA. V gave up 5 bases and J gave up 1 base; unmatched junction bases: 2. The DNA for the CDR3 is TGCAGCGTTCGGACTAGCGTGAACACCGGGGAGCTGTTTTTT. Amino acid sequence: CSVRTSVNTGELFF.

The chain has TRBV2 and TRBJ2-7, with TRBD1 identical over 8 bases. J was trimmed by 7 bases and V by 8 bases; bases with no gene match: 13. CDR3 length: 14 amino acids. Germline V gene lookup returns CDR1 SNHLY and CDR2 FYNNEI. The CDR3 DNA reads TGTGCCAGCGGAACGACAGGGACAGGTAGTGAGCAGTACTTC. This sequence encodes CASGTTGTGSEQYF.

The CDR3 is CASSYGGEQYF. The CDR3 DNA reads as TGTGCCAGCAGTTACGGGGGCGAGCAGTACTTC. The chain has TRBV6-5 and TRBJ2-7; the D call may be TRBD1 or TRBD2 (5 bases each). The CDR3 contains 11 residues. V lost 2 bases and J 6 bases, leaving 5 bases between the germline ends. Germline-derived CDR1 and CDR2 are MNHEY and SVGAGI.

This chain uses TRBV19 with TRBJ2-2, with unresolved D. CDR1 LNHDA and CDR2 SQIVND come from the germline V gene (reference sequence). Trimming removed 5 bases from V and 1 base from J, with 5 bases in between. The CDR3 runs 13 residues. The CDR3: CASSPQNTGELFF. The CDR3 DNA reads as TGTGCCAGTAGTCCCCAGAACACCGGGGAGCTGTTTTTT.

CDR3 residues: CASSQQDRSTEAFF. DNA of the CDR3: TGCGCCAGCAGCCAACAAGACAGATCCACTGAAGCTTTCTTT. This sequence joins TRBV4-1 and TRBJ1-1; D might be TRBD1 (5 bases). The CDR3 is 14 residues long. V was shortened by 2 bases and J by 4 bases, with 11 bases between the two germline ends. Germline V lookup: CDR1 MGHRA, CDR2 YSYEKL.

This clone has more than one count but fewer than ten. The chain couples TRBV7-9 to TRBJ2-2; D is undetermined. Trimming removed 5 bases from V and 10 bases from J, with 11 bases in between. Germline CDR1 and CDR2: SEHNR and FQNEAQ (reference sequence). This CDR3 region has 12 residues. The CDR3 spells CASSPQWEELFF. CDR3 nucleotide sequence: TGTGCCAGCAGCCCCCAATGGGAGGAGCTGTTTTTT.

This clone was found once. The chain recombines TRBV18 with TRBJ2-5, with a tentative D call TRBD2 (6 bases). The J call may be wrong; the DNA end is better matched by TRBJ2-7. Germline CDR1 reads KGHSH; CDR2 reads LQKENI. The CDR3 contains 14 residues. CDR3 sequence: CASSPPGVIYEQYF. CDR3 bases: TGTGCCAGCTCACCCCCGGGAGTGATCTACGAGCAGTACTTC.

DNA for the CDR3: TGTGCCAGCAGTTTATCGGTAACAGGGAGTGAGCAGTACTTC. Its protein is CASSLSVTGSEQYF. The gene calls are TRBV27 and TRBJ2-7, with D maybe TRBD1 (6 bases). Germline CDR1 reads MNHEY; CDR2 reads SMNVEV (reference sequence). V was shortened by 0 bases and J by 7 bases, with 13 bases between the two germline ends. The CDR3 runs to 14 residues.

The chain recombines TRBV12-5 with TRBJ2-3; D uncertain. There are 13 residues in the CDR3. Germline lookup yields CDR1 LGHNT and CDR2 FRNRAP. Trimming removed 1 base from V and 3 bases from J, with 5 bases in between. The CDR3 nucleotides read TGTGCTAGTGGTTTGGGGGGTACAGATACGCAGTATTTT. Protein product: CASGLGGTDTQYF.

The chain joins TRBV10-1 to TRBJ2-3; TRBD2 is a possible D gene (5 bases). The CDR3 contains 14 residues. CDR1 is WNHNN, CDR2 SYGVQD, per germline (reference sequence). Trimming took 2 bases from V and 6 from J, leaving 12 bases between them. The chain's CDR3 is CASSEDYGSDTQYF. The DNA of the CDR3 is TGCGCCAGCAGTGAGGACTATGGGTCGGATACGCAGTATTTT.

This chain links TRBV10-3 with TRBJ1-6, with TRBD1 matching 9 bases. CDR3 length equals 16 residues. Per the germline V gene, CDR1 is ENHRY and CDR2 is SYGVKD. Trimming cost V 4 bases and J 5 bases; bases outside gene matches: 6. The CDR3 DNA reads TGTGCCATCAGTGCCACGGGGGACAGGGATAATTCACCCCTCCACTTT. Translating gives CAISATGDRDNSPLHF.

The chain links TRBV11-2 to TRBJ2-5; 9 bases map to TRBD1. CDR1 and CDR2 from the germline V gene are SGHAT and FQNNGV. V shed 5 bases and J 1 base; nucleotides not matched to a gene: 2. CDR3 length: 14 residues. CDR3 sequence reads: CASSRDRVQETQYF. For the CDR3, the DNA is TGTGCCAGCAGCCGGGACAGGGTCCAAGAGACCCAGTACTTC.